These 10 T cell receptor beta chains were sequenced from one sample in a study of CD8 T cells in Susac syndrome. The authors reverse transcribed 0.5 to 1 ug RNA with random hexamers. TCRdb re-called the immunoSEQ multiplex PCR reads with MiXCR, one entry per CDR3 protein. The sample lists 80,000 to 90,000 distinct CDR3 sequences; around 93% were seen once. Sequenced: CD8+ T cells from PBMCs. These receptors originate from a human donor in good health.

The chain links TRBV4-1 to TRBJ2-3, with 7 bases aligning to TRBD2. The CDR3 has 15 amino acids. Per the germline V gene, CDR1 is MGHRA and CDR2 is YSYEKL. V lost 1 base, J lost 1 base, and 2 bases stayed unmatched. Here the CDR3 DNA reads TGCGCCAGCAGCCAAGGAGCGGGGCGCACAGATACGCAGTATTTT. This sequence encodes CASSQGAGRTDTQYF.

The chain is built from TRBV6-5 and TRBJ1-1; D may be TRBD1 (5 bases). Trimming took 5 bases from V and 7 from J, leaving 11 bases between them. Germline-derived CDR1 and CDR2 are MNHEY and SVGAGI. The CDR3 contains 12 residues. The CDR3: CASSRTPGEAFF. In nucleotides, the CDR3 is TGTGCCAGCAGTAGGACACCTGGTGAAGCTTTCTTT.

The V and J genes are TRBV23-1 and TRBJ1-3; perhaps TRBD1 as D (6 bases). TRBV23-1 is known as an ORF, though its function is uncertain. Between the trimmed V and J ends, which lost 3 bases and 4 bases, there was a span of 19 bases. The CDR3 contains 17 residues. The CDR3 sequence: CASSQSFGGASGNTIYF. The CDR3, as DNA: TGCGCCAGCAGTCAGTCATTTGGGGGGGCATCAGGAAACACCATATATTTT.

The J gene is TRBJ1-1, the V gene TRBV19, with unresolved D. The germline V gene has CDR1 LNHDA and CDR2 SQIVND (reference sequence). Trimming cost V 6 bases and J 6 bases, with 14 bases left between them. The CDR3 loop spans 13 amino acids. The DNA for the CDR3 is TGTGCCAGTAGGCCGACCCTAGAGGCTGAAGCTTTCTTT. The encoded protein is CASRPTLEAEAFF.

The chain links TRBV7-9 to TRBJ1-6, with 9 bases lining up with TRBD1. Germline CDR1 is SEHNR and CDR2 is FQNEAQ (reference sequence). This CDR3 is built from 15 residues. The trim removed 4 bases at V and 9 bases at J, leaving 7 bases unmatched. The CDR3 spells CASSSLQGASSPLHF. The CDR3 region has the DNA TGTGCCAGCAGCTCCTTACAGGGGGCGAGTTCACCCCTCCACTTT.

CDR3 bases: TGTGCCAGCAGTCCCTTTGCAACTAATGAAAAACTGTTTTTT. It translates to CASSPFATNEKLFF. The V and J genes are TRBV27 and TRBJ1-4, with no clear D. Trimming left V 5 bases short and J 0 bases short, with 7 bases between. The germline CDR1 and CDR2 sequences are MNHEY and SMNVEV (reference sequence). This CDR3 comprises 14 residues.

The table lists this clonotype with a count of one. The chain links TRBV29-1 to TRBJ2-2, with D possibly being TRBD1 or TRBD2 (5 bases each). The V gene lost 4 bases and the J gene lost 4 bases, with 10 bases spanning the gap. The V gene's germline CDR1 is SQVTM and CDR2 ANQGSEA. The CDR3 sequence is 13 residues long. The CDR3 loop reads CSVVRGSTGELFF. DNA for the CDR3: TGCAGCGTTGTGAGGGGAAGCACCGGGGAGCTGTTTTTT.

The chain links TRBV13 to TRBJ1-3; D unclear. The V end was cut by 2 bases, the J end by 8 bases, with 4 bases between. The germline CDR1 and CDR2 sequences are PRHDT and FYEKMQ (reference sequence). This CDR3 has 11 residues. CDR3 residues: CASSLTDTIYF. DNA for the CDR3: TGTGCCAGCAGCTTAACCGACACCATATATTTT.

This sequence joins TRBV4-2 and TRBJ2-7; a possible D gene is TRBD2 (5 bases). CDR1 and CDR2 (germline): LGHNA, YNFKEQ. With 0 bases removed from V and 4 bases from J, the gap between germline ends came to 13 bases. The CDR3 consists of 15 residues. The DNA for the CDR3 is TGTGCCAGCAGCCAAGAAGCCTACCCGGGGTACGAGCAGTACTTC. This translates into CASSQEAYPGYEQYF.

The rearrangement links TRBV29-1 to TRBJ2-4, with D possibly called TRBD1 or TRBD2 (6 bases each). V dropped 2 bases and J dropped 8 bases, with 13 bases sitting between them. Germline V lookup: CDR1 SQVTM, CDR2 ANQGSEA. This CDR3 is built from 13 residues. The CDR3 region is CSVENGGGDIQYF. In nucleotides, the CDR3 is TGCAGCGTTGAAAACGGAGGGGGAGACATTCAGTACTTC.